This T cell receptor beta chain was recorded in a study of shared clonotypes between healthy human individuals. V dropped 0 bases and J dropped 8; count of bases not matched to a gene: 8. The CDR3 is made up of 16 amino acids. Germline loops: CDR1 LNHNV, CDR2 YYDKDF (reference sequence). Only in-frame clones appear in the TCRdb table, and some are missing; sequencing was by immunoSEQ multiplex PCR. The sample contains approximately 740,000 clones, around 93% of which appear only once. Cells designated naive CD8 were CD45RO-negative and were positively selected for CCR7, with terminally differentiated effector memory CD45RA+ cells excluded.

The chain is built from TRBV15 and TRBJ2-1; 9 bases align to TRBD1. The receptor's source is a man aged 25-40 years in good health. The specimen sequenced was naive CD8+ T cells sorted from blood. The CDR3 DNA reads as TGTGCCACCAGCAGAGATCCGGGACAGGGTGGAGATGAGCAGTTCTTC. As protein: CATSRDPGQGGDEQFF.